The rows below give T cell receptor beta chains drawn from one sample of a study of T-cell reconstitution after alpha-beta-depleted transplantation in children. Each CDR3 protein is one row after TCRdb ran MiXCR on the PCR reads. The repertoire includes some 100,000 distinct CDR3 sequences, less than 25% of them detected once, and about a fifth sits in the top ten. The source was PBMCs, collected before TCRalphabeta/CD19-depleted stem cell transplant. The receptors derive from a boy aged 2 to 10 with acute lymphoblastic leukemia, due to receive a stem cell transplant. Both conserved end residues are part of each CDR3. The order of the fields is V gene, D gene, J gene, clone size, CDR3 DNA, CDR3 protein. The D gene is left open where the match is weak. Not every row has a clone size; where given, it reads once, few, many or a size class.

V gene: TRBV5-1
D gene: TRBD2
J gene: TRBJ2-3
clone size: .
CDR3 DNA: TGCGCCAGCAGCTTGTTGGGACTAGCCCATCAAGGGACAGATACGCAGTATTTT
CDR3 protein: CASSLLGLAHQGTDTQYF

V gene: TRBV4-3
D gene: .
J gene: TRBJ2-1
clone size: many
CDR3 DNA: TGCGCCAGCAGCCAAGATGGGCTTTTTGAGCAGTTCTTC
CDR3 protein: CASSQDGLFEQFF

V gene: TRBV6-4
D gene: .
J gene: TRBJ2-6
clone size: many
CDR3 DNA: TGTGCCAGCAGTGAGGGGGCTGGGGCCAACGTCCTGACTTTC
CDR3 protein: CASSEGAGANVLTF

V gene: TRBV7-3
D gene: .
J gene: TRBJ2-3
clone size: .
CDR3 DNA: TGTGCCAGCAGCCAGAAGCCGGGACCATACACAGATACGCAGTATTTT
CDR3 protein: CASSQKPGPYTDTQYF

V gene: TRBV2
D gene: TRBD2
J gene: TRBJ2-3
clone size: .
CDR3 DNA: TGTGCCAGCAGGAATACTGGACTAGCGGAAGAACCCACAGATACGCAGTATTTT
CDR3 protein: CASRNTGLAEEPTDTQYF

V gene: TRBV7-9
D gene: .
J gene: TRBJ2-3
clone size: .
CDR3 DNA: TGTGCCAGCAGCATGAGCTTTACTAGCACAGATACGCAGTATTTT
CDR3 protein: CASSMSFTSTDTQYF

V gene: TRBV5-1
D gene: .
J gene: TRBJ2-5
clone size: .
CDR3 DNA: TGCGCCAGCAGCTCGCAGGGCGAGACCCAGTACTTC
CDR3 protein: CASSSQGETQYF

V gene: TRBV3-1
D gene: .
J gene: TRBJ2-2
clone size: .
CDR3 DNA: TGTGCCAGCAGCCAAGATCGAGTTGGGTTCGCCGGGGAGCTGTTTTTT
CDR3 protein: CASSQDRVGFAGELFF

V gene: TRBV7-9
D gene: .
J gene: TRBJ2-1
clone size: .
CDR3 DNA: TGTGCCAGCAGCTCCTTCGGAATATTAGGGGGGAATCAGCAGTTCTTC
CDR3 protein: CASSSFGILGGNQQFF

V gene: TRBV28
D gene: .
J gene: TRBJ2-5
clone size: few
CDR3 DNA: TGTGCCAGCAGTCCCTATGGGGGCCAAGAGACCCAGTACTTC
CDR3 protein: CASSPYGGQETQYF

V gene: TRBV7-2
D gene: .
J gene: TRBJ2-5
clone size: .
CDR3 DNA: TGTGCCAGCAGCTGGAGGTCGACGGAGCCCCAAGAGACCCAGTACTTC
CDR3 protein: CASSWRSTEPQETQYF

V gene: TRBV9
D gene: TRBD2
J gene: TRBJ2-7
clone size: .
CDR3 DNA: TGTGCCAGCACCGAATCCGGGACTAGCGGGACCGAGCAGTACTTC
CDR3 protein: CASTESGTSGTEQYF

V gene: TRBV5-1
D gene: .
J gene: TRBJ2-1
clone size: few
CDR3 DNA: TGCGCCAGCGCCGGGGGTGTTGGGGGCAATGAGCAGTTCTTC
CDR3 protein: CASAGGVGGNEQFF

V gene: TRBV12-5
D gene: TRBD2
J gene: TRBJ2-1
clone size: few
CDR3 DNA: TGTGCTAACTCACAGCGGGATAAGTTCTTC
CDR3 protein: CANSQRDKFF

V gene: TRBV28
D gene: .
J gene: TRBJ1-2
clone size: .
CDR3 DNA: TGTGCCCTGGGAGGAGCAGCCAGTCGGAGGGTCTATGGCTACACCTTC
CDR3 protein: CALGGAASRRVYGYTF

V gene: TRBV9
D gene: TRBD1
J gene: TRBJ1-2
clone size: .
CDR3 DNA: TGTGCCAGCAGCGTGGGGACAGGGAACTATGGCTACACCTTC
CDR3 protein: CASSVGTGNYGYTF

V gene: TRBV20-1
D gene: TRBD2
J gene: TRBJ2-1
clone size: medium-sized
CDR3 DNA: TGCAGTGCTAGAGATCTAGCGGAGTACAATGAGCAGTTCTTC
CDR3 protein: CSARDLAEYNEQFF

V gene: TRBV5-1
D gene: .
J gene: TRBJ2-7
clone size: many
CDR3 DNA: TGCGCCAGCAGCTTCGGGGTCCCCGGTTCCTCCGAGCAGTACTTC
CDR3 protein: CASSFGVPGSSEQYF

V gene: TRBV28
D gene: .
J gene: TRBJ2-2
clone size: .
CDR3 DNA: TGTGCCAGCAGGTCGGAGTGGGGCGGGGAGCTGTTTTTT
CDR3 protein: CASRSEWGGELFF

V gene: TRBV28
D gene: .
J gene: TRBJ2-1
clone size: few
CDR3 DNA: TGTGCCAGCAGTTATAGCCCTCGGAACAATGAGCAGTTCTTC
CDR3 protein: CASSYSPRNNEQFF

V gene: TRBV7-8
D gene: TRBD2
J gene: TRBJ2-3
clone size: few
CDR3 DNA: TGTGCCAGCAGCTTAGGTCCTAGCGGAGTCAGTACGCAGTATTTT
CDR3 protein: CASSLGPSGVSTQYF

V gene: TRBV12-3/TRBV12-4
D gene: .
J gene: TRBJ2-5
clone size: many
CDR3 DNA: TGTGCCAGCAGTCCCCCCGGGGATGCGGAGGGGAAGACCCAGTACTTC
CDR3 protein: CASSPPGDAEGKTQYF

V gene: TRBV18
D gene: .
J gene: TRBJ2-7
clone size: .
CDR3 DNA: TGTGCCAGCTCACCTGCCCGGGACCTTGAGCAGTACTTC
CDR3 protein: CASSPARDLEQYF

V gene: TRBV5-6
D gene: TRBD1
J gene: TRBJ1-2
clone size: .
CDR3 DNA: TGTGCCAGCAGCTTGGCCGGGACAGGCCTTCGGGGCTACACCTTC
CDR3 protein: CASSLAGTGLRGYTF

V gene: TRBV12-3/TRBV12-4
D gene: TRBD2
J gene: TRBJ2-1
clone size: .
CDR3 DNA: TGTGCCAGCAGCCGTCCCCGGACTAGCGGGAGCGACGAGCAGTTCTTC
CDR3 protein: CASSRPRTSGSDEQFF

V gene: TRBV6-1
D gene: TRBD2
J gene: TRBJ2-7
clone size: .
CDR3 DNA: TGTGCCAGCAGCCGCCCGGGACTAGCGGGGGGTAGCTCCTACGAGCAGTACTTC
CDR3 protein: CASSRPGLAGGSSYEQYF

V gene: TRBV2
D gene: TRBD2
J gene: TRBJ2-7
clone size: few
CDR3 DNA: TGTGCCAGAAGCCCCCGGGGGGGGCTTAACGGCGACGAGCAGTACTTC
CDR3 protein: CARSPRGGLNGDEQYF

V gene: TRBV5-1
D gene: .
J gene: TRBJ1-1
clone size: .
CDR3 DNA: TGCGCCAGCAGCTTGGAGGGAGGGGGAATGACTGAAGCTTTCTTT
CDR3 protein: CASSLEGGGMTEAFF